This T cell receptor beta chain was profiled in a study of blood T cell repertoires in COVID-19 (dated by TCRdb to the early 2020s). For context, the study as a whole: Collaborator samples came from the United States, Italy and Spain and covered acute and convalescent phases of COVID-19. The prospective study material was composed of cDNA or gDNA derived from T cells, B-cell-depleted T cells, or PBMCs. The dataset comprised deeply sampled blood TCRbeta repertoires from subjects exposed to, actively infected with, or recovered from COVID-19. A freely available public database, intended as a resource for researchers studying the immune response to SARS-CoV-2, is where the repertoires were released. The samples were drawn from the first 160 participants of the ongoing ImmuneRACE study and from 1,254 subjects provided by 6 global collaborators. A de-identified subject ID, COVID-19 status, age in years and sex were almost always included in the sample metadata. Where HLA class I and class II types were available, the types were taken from metadata supplied by the sample provider, not from assay-based typing.

TCRbeta CDR3 regions were amplified from genomic DNA using the immunoSEQ Assay, a bias-controlled multiplex PCR. As for the original processing: The number of nucleated cells in each sample was estimated from the amplification of reference gene primers within the assay. To quantify the absolute abundance of each unique TCRbeta CDR3 rearrangement, sequence reads were collapsed and filtered. For each sample, productive Simpson clonality was calculated as the square root of Simpson's diversity index over productive rearrangements. The clones in this table, taken by TCRdb from immuneACCESS, are in-frame only. Not every clone is retained; where verified, under half of the shortfall comes from an unresolved V gene, and the cause of the rest is unknown. V and J calls and clone size are as listed in that table; D and trimming were resolved from the DNA. The sample table lists 55,000 to 70,000 clones, approximately 86% of them with a count of one. The ten largest clonotypes hold roughly a fifth of the sample.

What the research found in general, with its limitations: Clinical and demographic metadata were provided uncurated, with the amount varying by source and participant.

In Seattle, one collaborating source enrolled patients while the infection was active and tracked those patients longitudinally over the course of disease. Collaborating institutions collected whole blood in K2EDTA tubes following their own protocols. For TCRbeta analysis, collaborators shipped samples in one of three forms: frozen whole blood, isolated PBMCs, or DNA extracted from either of those sample types. Concerning this clone: Its antigen remains unidentified. Base qualities were left out, and no much larger clone turns up one base away.

This clonotype originated in a woman aged 80 or over with COVID-19, enrolled during active disease. Specimen: peripheral blood.

The DNA reads as follows: TGTGCCAGTAGTCTTGGGACGGCCGGGGGTAATTCACCCCTCCACTTT. Translated, it reads CASSLGTAGGNSPLHF. This chain joins TRBV19 to TRBJ1-6; D gene: possibly TRBD1, on 5 matching bases. The CDR3 sequence holds 16 residues, the cysteine and phenylalanine included. The only DNA kept is the CDR3, 48 bases in frame from the first base. The germline V gene (reference sequence) specifies LNHDA as CDR1 and SQIVND as CDR2. The junction shows trimming of 5 bases on V and 6 bases on J, plus 17 bases between the germline ends.